This TCR beta chain was found in a study of cytomegalovirus exposure and HLA in healthy donors. Study-level findings and limits: The study assumed roughly uniform donor sequencing depth for presence/absence analyses.

The PCR was carried out with 60 Vbeta primers and 13 Jbeta primers. Clones were read by immunoSEQ multiplex PCR, and TCRdb kept only the in-frame ones, dropping some. Among approximately 140,000 clones listed, 65% to 80% were seen once. Worth noting for this clone: Its antigen is not identified.

The CDR3 consists of 13 residues. Per germline, CDR1 SGHDT and CDR2 YYEEEE. With 4 bases removed from V and 2 bases from J, the gap between germline ends came to 10 bases. The specimen sequenced was PBMCs. The chain carries TRBV5-6 and TRBJ2-7; no clear D. This TCR was sampled from a middle-aged woman in good health and CMV-seronegative. The CDR3 is CASSLLAPYEQYF. In DNA form, the CDR3 reads TGTGCCAGCAGCCTGTTGGCACCCTACGAGCAGTACTTC.